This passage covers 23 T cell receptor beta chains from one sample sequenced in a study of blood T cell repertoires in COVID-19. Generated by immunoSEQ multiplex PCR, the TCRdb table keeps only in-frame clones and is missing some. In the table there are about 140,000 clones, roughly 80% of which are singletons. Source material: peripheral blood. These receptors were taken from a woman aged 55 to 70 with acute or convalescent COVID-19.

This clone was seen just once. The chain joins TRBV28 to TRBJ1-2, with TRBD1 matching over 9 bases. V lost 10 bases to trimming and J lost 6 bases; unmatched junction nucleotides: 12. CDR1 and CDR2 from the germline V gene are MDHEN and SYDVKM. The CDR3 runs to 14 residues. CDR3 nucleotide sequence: TGTGCCAACTACCTAAGGGGGACAGGGAATGGCTACACCTTC. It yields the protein CANYLRGTGNGYTF.

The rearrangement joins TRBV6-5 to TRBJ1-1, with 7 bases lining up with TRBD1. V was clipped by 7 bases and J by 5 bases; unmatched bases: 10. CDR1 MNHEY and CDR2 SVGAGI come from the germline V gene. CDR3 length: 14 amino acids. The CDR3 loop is CASTTRQGITEAFF. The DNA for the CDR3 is TGTGCCAGCACGACGAGACAGGGCATAACTGAAGCTTTCTTT.

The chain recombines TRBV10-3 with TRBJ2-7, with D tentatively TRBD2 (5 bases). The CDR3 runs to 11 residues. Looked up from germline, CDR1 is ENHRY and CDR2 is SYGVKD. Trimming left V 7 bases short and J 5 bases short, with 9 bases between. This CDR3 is CAITSGNEQYF. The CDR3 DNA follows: TGTGCCATCACTTCGGGAAACGAGCAGTACTTC.

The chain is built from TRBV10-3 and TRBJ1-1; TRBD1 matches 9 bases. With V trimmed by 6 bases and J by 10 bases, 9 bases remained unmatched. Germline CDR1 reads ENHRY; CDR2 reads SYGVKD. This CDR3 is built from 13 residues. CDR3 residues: CAISHDRGERAFF. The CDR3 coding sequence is TGTGCCATCAGCCACGACAGGGGGGAGCGAGCTTTCTTT.

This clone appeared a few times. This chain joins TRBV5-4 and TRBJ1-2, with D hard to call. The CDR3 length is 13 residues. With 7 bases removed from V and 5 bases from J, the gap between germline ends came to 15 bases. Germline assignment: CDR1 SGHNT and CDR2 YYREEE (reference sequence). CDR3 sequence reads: CASGVQADYGYTF. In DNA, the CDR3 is TGTGCCAGCGGCGTTCAGGCTGATTATGGCTACACCTTC.

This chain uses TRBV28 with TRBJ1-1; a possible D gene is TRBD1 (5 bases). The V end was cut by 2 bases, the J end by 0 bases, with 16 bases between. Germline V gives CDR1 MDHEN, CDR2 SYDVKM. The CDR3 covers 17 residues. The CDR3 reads CASSLRQLRRVNTEAFF. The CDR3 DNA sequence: TGTGCCAGCAGTTTAAGACAGCTACGAAGGGTGAACACTGAAGCTTTCTTT.

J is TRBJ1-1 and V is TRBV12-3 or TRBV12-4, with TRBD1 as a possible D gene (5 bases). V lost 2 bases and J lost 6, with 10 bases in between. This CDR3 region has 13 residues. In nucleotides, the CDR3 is TGTGCCAGCAGTTTATCAGGGTCGCCTGAAGCTTTCTTT. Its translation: CASSLSGSPEAFF.

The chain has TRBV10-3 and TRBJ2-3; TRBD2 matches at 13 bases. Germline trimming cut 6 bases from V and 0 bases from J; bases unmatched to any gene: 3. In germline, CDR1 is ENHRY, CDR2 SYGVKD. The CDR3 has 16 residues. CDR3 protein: CAISSGLAGSTDTQYF. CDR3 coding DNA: TGTGCCATCAGCTCGGGACTAGCGGGAAGCACAGATACGCAGTATTTT.

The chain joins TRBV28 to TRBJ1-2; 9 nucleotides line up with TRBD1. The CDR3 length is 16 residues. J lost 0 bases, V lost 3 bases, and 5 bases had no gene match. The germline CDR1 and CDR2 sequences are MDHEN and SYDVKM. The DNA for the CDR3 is TGTGCCAGCAGTTTGGGACAGGGCTCCCCTAACTATGGCTACACCTTC. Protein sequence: CASSLGQGSPNYGYTF.

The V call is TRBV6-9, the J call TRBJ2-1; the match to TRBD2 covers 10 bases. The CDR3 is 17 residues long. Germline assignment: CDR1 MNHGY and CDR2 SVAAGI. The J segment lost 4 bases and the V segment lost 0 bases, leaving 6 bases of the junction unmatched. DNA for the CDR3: TGTGCCAGCAGTTATTCCCCTAGCGGGAGATTATACAATGAGCAGTTCTTC. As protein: CASSYSPSGRLYNEQFF.

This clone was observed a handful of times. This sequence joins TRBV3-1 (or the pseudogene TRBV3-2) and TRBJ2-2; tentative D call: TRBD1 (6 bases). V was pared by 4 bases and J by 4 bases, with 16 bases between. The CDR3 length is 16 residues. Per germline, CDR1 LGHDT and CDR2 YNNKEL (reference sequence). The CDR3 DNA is TGTGCCAGCAGCCCAGAACAGGGACGGGGCACCGGGGAGCTGTTTTTT. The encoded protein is CASSPEQGRGTGELFF.

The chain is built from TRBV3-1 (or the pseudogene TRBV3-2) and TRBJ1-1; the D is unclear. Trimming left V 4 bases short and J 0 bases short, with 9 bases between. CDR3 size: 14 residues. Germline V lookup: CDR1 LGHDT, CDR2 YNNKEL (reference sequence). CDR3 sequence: CASSLTSMNTEAFF. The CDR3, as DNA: TGTGCCAGCAGCCTTACAAGTATGAACACTGAAGCTTTCTTT.

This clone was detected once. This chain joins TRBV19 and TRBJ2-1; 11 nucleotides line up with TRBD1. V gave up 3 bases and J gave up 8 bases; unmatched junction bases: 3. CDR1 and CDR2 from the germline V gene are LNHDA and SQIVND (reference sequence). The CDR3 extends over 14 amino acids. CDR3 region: CASSIWGQGDEQFF. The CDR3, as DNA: TGTGCCAGTAGTATTTGGGGACAGGGGGATGAGCAGTTCTTC.

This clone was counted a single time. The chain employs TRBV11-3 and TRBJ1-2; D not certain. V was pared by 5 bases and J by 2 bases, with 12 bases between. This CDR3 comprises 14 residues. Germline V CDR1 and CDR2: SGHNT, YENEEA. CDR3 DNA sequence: TGTGCCAGCAGCACTGAGGGCCAGAACTATGGCTACACCTTC. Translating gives CASSTEGQNYGYTF.

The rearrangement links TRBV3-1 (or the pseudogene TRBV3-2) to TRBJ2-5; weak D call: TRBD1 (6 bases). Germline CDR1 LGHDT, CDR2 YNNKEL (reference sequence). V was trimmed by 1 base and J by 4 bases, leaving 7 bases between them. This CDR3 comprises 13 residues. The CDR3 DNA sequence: TGTGCCAGCAGCCAAGTAGGGGGAGAGACCCAGTACTTC. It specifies CASSQVGGETQYF.

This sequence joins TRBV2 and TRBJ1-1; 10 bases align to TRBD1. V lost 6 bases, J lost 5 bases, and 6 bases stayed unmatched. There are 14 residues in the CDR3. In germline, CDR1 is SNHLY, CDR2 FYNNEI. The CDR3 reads CASRAGDRGTEAFF. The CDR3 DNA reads TGTGCCAGCAGGGCCGGGGACAGGGGAACTGAAGCTTTCTTT. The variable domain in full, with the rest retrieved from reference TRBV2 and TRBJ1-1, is EPEVTQTPSHQVTQMGQEVILRCVPISNHLYFYWYRQILGQKVEFLVSFYNNEISEKSEIFDDQFSVERPDGSNFTLKIRSTKLEDSAMYFCASRAGDRGTEAFFGQGTRLTVV.

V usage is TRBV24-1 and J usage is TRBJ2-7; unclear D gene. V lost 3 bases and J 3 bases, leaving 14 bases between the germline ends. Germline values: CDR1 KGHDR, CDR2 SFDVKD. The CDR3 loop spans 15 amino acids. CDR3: CATSDGKQSGYEQYF. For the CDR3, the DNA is TGTGCCACCAGTGATGGTAAACAGTCAGGCTACGAGCAGTACTTC.

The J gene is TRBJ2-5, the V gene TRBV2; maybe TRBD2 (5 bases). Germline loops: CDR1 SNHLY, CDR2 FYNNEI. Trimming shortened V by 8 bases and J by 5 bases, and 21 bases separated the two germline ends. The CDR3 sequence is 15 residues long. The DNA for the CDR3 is TGTGCCAGCCAAGACGGACGGGATTTGAGGGAGACCCAGTACTTC. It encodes CASQDGRDLRETQYF.

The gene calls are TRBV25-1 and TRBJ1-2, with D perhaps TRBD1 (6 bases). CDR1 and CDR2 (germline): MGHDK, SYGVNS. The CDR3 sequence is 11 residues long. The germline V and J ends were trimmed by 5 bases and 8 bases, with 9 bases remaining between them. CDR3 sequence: CASSRGSGYTF. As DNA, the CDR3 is TGTGCCAGCAGTAGGGGGTCCGGCTACACCTTC.

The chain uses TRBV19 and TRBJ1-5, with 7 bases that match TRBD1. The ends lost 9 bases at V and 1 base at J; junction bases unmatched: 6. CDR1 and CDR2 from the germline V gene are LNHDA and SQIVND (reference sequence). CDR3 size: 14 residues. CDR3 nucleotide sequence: TGTGCCAGCGCCGAACAGGGGAGCAATCAGCCCCAGCATTTT. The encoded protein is CASAEQGSNQPQHF.

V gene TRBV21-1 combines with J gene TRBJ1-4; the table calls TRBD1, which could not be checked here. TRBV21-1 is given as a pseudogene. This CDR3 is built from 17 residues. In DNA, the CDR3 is TGTGCCAGCAGCAAAGTTAACAGGGGGCCTGTCGTTGAAAAACTGTTTTTT. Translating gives CASSKVNRGPVVEKLFF.

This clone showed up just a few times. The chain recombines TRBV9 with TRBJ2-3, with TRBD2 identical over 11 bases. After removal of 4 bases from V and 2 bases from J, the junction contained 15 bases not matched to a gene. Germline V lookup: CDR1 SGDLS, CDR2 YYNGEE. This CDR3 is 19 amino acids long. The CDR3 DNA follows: TGTGCCAGCAGCCCCGGTAGCGGGAGGGCCTTTGGTGCCACAGATACGCAGTATTTT. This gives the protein CASSPGSGRAFGATDTQYF.

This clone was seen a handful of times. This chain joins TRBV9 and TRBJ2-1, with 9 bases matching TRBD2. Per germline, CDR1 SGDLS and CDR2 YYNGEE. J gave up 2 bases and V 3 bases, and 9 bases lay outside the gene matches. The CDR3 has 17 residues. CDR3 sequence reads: CASSANYRGRAYNEQFF. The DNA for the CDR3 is TGTGCCAGCAGCGCGAACTACCGCGGGAGGGCCTACAATGAGCAGTTCTTC.